Below, one T cell receptor beta chain is given with its context. Profiling relied on immunoSEQ multiplex PCR, and the TCRdb table lists in-frame clones only, not all of them. The profile shows approximately 350,000 clones, 85% to 90% of them singletons. The CDR3 extends over 13 amino acids. Looked up from germline, CDR1 is SGHAT and CDR2 is FQNNGV. V was clipped by 7 bases and J by 9 bases, with 16 bases between them. The sample belongs to a study of blood T cell repertoires in COVID-19. Sequenced: PBMCs or T cells enriched from blood (not recorded which). This sequence was found in a man aged 18 to 30 who had recovered from COVID-19. The rearrangement uses TRBV11-2 and TRBJ2-1; tentatively, D is TRBD2 (7 bases). Here the CDR3 DNA reads TGTGCCAGCATTAGGAGGGGGGGCAGTGAGCAGTTCTTC. It is translated as CASIRRGGSEQFF.